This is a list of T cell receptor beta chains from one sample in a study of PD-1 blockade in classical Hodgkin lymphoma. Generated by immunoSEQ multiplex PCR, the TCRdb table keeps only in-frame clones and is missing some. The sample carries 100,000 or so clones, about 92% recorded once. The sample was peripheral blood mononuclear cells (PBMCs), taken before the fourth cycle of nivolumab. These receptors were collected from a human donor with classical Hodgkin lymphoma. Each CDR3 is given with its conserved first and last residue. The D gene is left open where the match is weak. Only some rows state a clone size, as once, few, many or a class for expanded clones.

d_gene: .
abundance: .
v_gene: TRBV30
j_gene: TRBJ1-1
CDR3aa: CAWSGFTARTEAFF
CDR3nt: TGTGCCTGGAGTGGCTTTACCGCGAGAACTGAAGCTTTCTTT

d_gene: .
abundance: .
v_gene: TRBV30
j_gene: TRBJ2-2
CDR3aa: CAWSVRWNTGELFF
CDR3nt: TGTGCCTGGAGTGTACGTTGGAACACCGGGGAGCTGTTTTTT

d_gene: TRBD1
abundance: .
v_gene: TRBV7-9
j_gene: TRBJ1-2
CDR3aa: CASSPPGGGYGYTF
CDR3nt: TGTGCCAGCAGCCCCCCAGGGGGCGGCTATGGCTACACCTTC

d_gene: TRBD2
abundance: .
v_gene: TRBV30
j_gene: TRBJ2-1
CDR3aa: CAWSVRVGRGNEQFF
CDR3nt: TGTGCCTGGAGTGTACGTGTCGGGAGGGGGAATGAGCAGTTCTTC

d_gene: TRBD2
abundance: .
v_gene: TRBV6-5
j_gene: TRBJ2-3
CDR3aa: CASSPWTSGGTQYF
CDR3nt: TGTGCCAGCAGTCCTTGGACTAGCGGGGGGACGCAGTATTTT

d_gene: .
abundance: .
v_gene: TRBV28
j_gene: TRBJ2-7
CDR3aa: CASSQKLGEAYEQYF
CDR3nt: TGTGCCAGCAGCCAAAAACTAGGGGAGGCCTACGAGCAGTACTTC

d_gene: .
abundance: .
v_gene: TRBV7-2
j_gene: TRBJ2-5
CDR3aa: CASSQAGTAKETQYF
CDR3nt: TGTGCCAGCAGCCAGGCCGGGACGGCGAAAGAGACCCAGTACTTC

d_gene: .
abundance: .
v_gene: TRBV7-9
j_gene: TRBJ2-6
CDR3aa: CASSFAGANVLTF
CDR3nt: TGTGCCAGCAGCTTCGCTGGGGCCAACGTCCTGACTTTC

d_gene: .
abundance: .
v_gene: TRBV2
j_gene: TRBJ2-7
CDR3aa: CASRSSYEQYF
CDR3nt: TGTGCCAGCCGCTCCTCCTACGAGCAGTACTTC

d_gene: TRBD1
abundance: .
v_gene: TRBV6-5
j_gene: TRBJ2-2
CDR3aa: CASSSPEGGPAGELFF
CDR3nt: TGTGCCAGCAGTTCCCCGGAAGGGGGCCCGGCCGGGGAGCTGTTTTTT

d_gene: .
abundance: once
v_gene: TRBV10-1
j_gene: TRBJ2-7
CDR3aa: CASSESPASYEQYF
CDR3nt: TGCGCCAGCAGTGAGTCGCCAGCCTCCTACGAGCAGTACTTC

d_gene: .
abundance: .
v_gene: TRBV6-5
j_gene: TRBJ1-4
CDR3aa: CASSYGGTNEKLFF
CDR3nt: TGTGCCAGCAGTTACGGGGGGACTAATGAAAAACTGTTTTTT

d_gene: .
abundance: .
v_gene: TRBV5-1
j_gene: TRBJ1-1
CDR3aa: CASSLRGLGGTEAFF
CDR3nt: TGCGCCAGCAGCTTAAGGGGATTAGGAGGGACTGAAGCTTTCTTT

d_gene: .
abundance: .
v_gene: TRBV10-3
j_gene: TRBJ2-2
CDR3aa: CAISGGPNTGELFF
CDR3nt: TGTGCCATCAGTGGGGGGCCAAACACCGGGGAGCTGTTTTTT

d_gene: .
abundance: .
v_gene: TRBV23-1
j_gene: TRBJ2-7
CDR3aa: CASPKWWGLQKYEQYF
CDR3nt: TGCGCCAGCCCAAAATGGTGGGGGCTCCAAAAATACGAGCAGTACTTC

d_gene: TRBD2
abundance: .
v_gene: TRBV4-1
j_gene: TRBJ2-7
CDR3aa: CASSLTSGRRIDYEQYF
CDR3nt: TGCGCCAGCAGCCTTACTAGCGGGAGGCGAATAGACTACGAGCAGTACTTC

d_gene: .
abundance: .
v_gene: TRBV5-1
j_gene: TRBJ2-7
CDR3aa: CASSGGTANYEQYF
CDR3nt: TGCGCCAGCAGCGGGGGTACAGCCAACTACGAGCAGTACTTC

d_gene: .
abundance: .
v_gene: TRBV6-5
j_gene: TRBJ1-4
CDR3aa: CASSSGQYEKLFF
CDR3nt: TGTGCCAGCAGCTCCGGACAGTATGAAAAACTGTTTTTT

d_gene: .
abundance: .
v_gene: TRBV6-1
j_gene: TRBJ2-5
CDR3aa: CASSEKAGAEYF
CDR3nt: TGTGCCAGCAGTGAAAAGGCGGGGGCGGAGTACTTC

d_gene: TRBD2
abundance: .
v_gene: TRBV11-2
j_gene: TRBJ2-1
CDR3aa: CASSLPLWGGDNEQFF
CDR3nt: TGTGCCAGCAGCTTACCTCTTTGGGGGGGGGACAATGAGCAGTTCTTC

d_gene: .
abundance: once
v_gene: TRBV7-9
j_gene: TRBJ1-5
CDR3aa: CASSLSYRSNQPQHF
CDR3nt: TGTGCCAGCAGCTTAAGCTACAGAAGCAATCAGCCCCAGCATTTT